This paragraph reports one TCR beta chain. Its antigen is not yet known. Base-call qualities are not available, and no considerably larger clone is one nucleotide away. The CDR3 starts with the cysteine, ends with the phenylalanine, and has 11 residues. The retained sequence is limited to the CDR3, 33 bases, with the frame set at the first base. The trim is 3 bases for V and 6 bases for J, with a gap of 4 bases between the germline ends. CDR1 and CDR2, looked up from the germline V gene (reference sequence), are SEHNR and FQNEAQ. The entry originates in a study of metastatic and nonmetastatic thyroid tumors (TCRdb year 2020). About the study as a whole: Repertoires were compared across peripheral blood and tumor or nodule tissue samples from malignant and benign thyroid patients. Overall study results and their limits: In both blood and tumor samples, malignant tumors were reported to have significantly higher TCR beta diversity than benign nodules.

No patient had received any treatment before thyroid surgery. Patient clinical samples collected from about 2011 to 2019 were retrospectively analysed using T-cell receptor beta sequencing. The receptor library was made with PCR. The reads were generated on an Illumina HiSeq 4000. High-throughput sequencing was used to profile the TCR beta-chain CDR3 region of each patient. In the source study's methods: Drawing on CDR3 differences between clinicopathological groups, the researchers built a classifier meant to tell apart patients with distant-metastatic papillary thyroid cancer. Repertoire diversity was assessed with the Shannon index, and tumor-blood repertoire similarity with the Morisita-Horn index. Using fastp trimming at Q25 and MiXCR clonotype assembly, TCRdb reanalyzed the public sequencing data and kept in-frame beta chains. None of the V and J calls come from the authors' own analysis; TCRdb made them. This sample has 5,000 or so clones in its table, and around 28% of those were observed once. The top ten clonotypes cover 12% to 15% of the sample.

The TCR was taken from a female donor with papillary thyroid cancer or a benign thyroid nodule (not recorded which). Some clones in this sample may be carry-over from other donors' samples. Specimen: adjacent normal tissue. The chain uses TRBV7-9 and TRBJ2-3, with the D gene too uncertain to name. The nucleotide sequence reads as follows: TGTGCCAGCAGCTTCAGCGATACGCAGTATTTT. Its protein product is CASSFSDTQYF.